Sequencing of this T cell receptor (beta chain) was carried out in a study of control samples from healthy donors and cancer patients. The CDR3 loop spans 12 amino acids. Germline V gene lookup returns CDR1 SQVTM and CDR2 ANQGSEA. V lost 3 bases and J lost 3, with 6 bases in between. Method: immunoSEQ multiplex PCR; TCRdb's copy keeps in-frame clones and lacks some. The sample has more than 100,000 clones, about 89% seen once; the top ten hold 19%. The sequenced sample was PBMCs. J is TRBJ2-1 and V is TRBV29-1; tentative D call: TRBD2 (5 bases). The TCR comes from a man aged 55 to 70 with lung cancer. The CDR3 region has the DNA TGCAGCGTTGACGGGGTCTACAATGAGCAGTTCTTC. Its translation is CSVDGVYNEQFF.